These 27 T cell receptor beta chains originate from one sample sequenced in a study of T cells in localized non-small cell lung cancer. Sequenced by immunoSEQ multiplex PCR; TCRdb stores in-frame clones only, minus some. The sample consists of 10,000 to 15,000 clones, roughly 84% of them appearing once. The specimen was peripheral blood, collected before any cancer treatment. The receptors stem from a male donor older than 55 with stage I squamous cell lung carcinoma.

This chain uses TRBV10-2 with TRBJ1-4, with a possible D match to TRBD1 (5 bases). Germline V gene lookup returns CDR1 WSHSY and CDR2 SAAADI. Trimming removed 2 bases from V and 5 bases from J, with 18 bases in between. CDR3 length: 17 residues. DNA for the CDR3: TGCGCCAGCAGTGAGAAACCGGGACTTTCTGGGAATGAAAAACTGTTTTTT. Residues: CASSEKPGLSGNEKLFF.

CDR3 sequence (DNA): TGTGCCACCAGCAGAGATGGGGGGAGGCAGTTCTTC. It translates to CATSRDGGRQFF. The chain combines TRBV15 with TRBJ2-1; D perhaps matches TRBD2 (6 bases). Trimming removed 0 bases at V and 12 bases at J, with 9 bases between. The CDR3 extends over 12 amino acids. Looked up from germline, CDR1 is LNHNV and CDR2 is YYDKDF (reference sequence).

This clone was found once. V gene TRBV28 combines with J gene TRBJ1-5; D is unclear. The V end was cut by 3 bases, the J end by 0 bases, with 9 bases between. Germline loops: CDR1 MDHEN, CDR2 SYDVKM. The CDR3 is 15 residues long. The CDR3 protein is CASSLTVDSNQPQHF. The DNA for the CDR3 is TGTGCCAGCAGTTTGACCGTGGATAGCAATCAGCCCCAGCATTTT.

This clone was observed a handful of times. V gene TRBV19 combines with J gene TRBJ1-5; D possibly corresponds to TRBD1 (6 bases). Germline CDR1 and CDR2: LNHDA and SQIVND (reference sequence). Trimming shortened V by 6 bases and J by 0 bases, and 18 bases separated the two germline ends. This CDR3 spans 17 amino acids. In DNA, the CDR3 is TGTGCCAGTAGCCTAGGGACACACGGGAATAGCAATCAGCCCCAGCATTTT. It is translated as CASSLGTHGNSNQPQHF. Full variable domain (remainder filled in from reference TRBV19 and TRBJ1-5): DGGITQSPKYLFRKEGQNVTLSCEQNLNHDAMYWYRQDPGQGLRLIYYSQIVNDFQKGDIAEGYSVSREKKESFPLTVTSAQKNPTAFYLCASSLGTHGNSNQPQHFGDGTRLSIL.

This chain joins TRBV2 and TRBJ1-1; D ambiguous. Between the trimmed V and J ends, which lost 5 bases and 5 bases, there was a span of 12 bases. CDR1 is SNHLY and CDR2 is FYNNEI in the germline V gene. This CDR3 spans 13 amino acids. The CDR3 DNA sequence: TGTGCCAGCAGTATGGATTCGGGAACTGAAGCTTTCTTT. Its translation: CASSMDSGTEAFF.

The V call is TRBV12-5, the J call TRBJ1-1; no clear D gene. V was cut by 5 bases and J by 3 bases, with 4 bases left in between. The CDR3 covers 11 residues. Germline CDR1 is LGHNT and CDR2 is FRNRAP. The CDR3 reads CASGLYTEAFF. The CDR3, as DNA: TGTGCTAGTGGTCTATACACTGAAGCTTTCTTT.

This chain joins TRBV4-1 and TRBJ2-1, with 7 bases aligning to TRBD1. Germline lookup yields CDR1 MGHRA and CDR2 YSYEKL. V lost 4 bases, J lost 4 bases, and 7 bases stayed unmatched. This CDR3 comprises 15 residues. The CDR3: CASSLDRTSYNEQFF. The CDR3 DNA reads as TGCGCCAGCAGCCTGGACAGGACTTCATACAATGAGCAGTTCTTC.

This chain links TRBV10-3 with TRBJ1-1; 8 nucleotides agree with TRBD1. The CDR3 runs to 17 residues. V lost 0 bases to trimming and J lost 1 base; unmatched junction nucleotides: 7. The germline V gene has CDR1 ENHRY and CDR2 SYGVKD. The CDR3 DNA reads TGTGCCATCAGTGAGTCTTACAGGGGGAGGAAGAACACTGAAGCTTTCTTT. Translated, it gives CAISESYRGRKNTEAFF.

V gene TRBV29-1 combines with J gene TRBJ2-2; D possibly uses TRBD1 or TRBD2 (5 bases each). CDR1 is SQVTM, CDR2 ANQGSEA, per germline. Between the trimmed V and J ends, which lost 2 bases and 5 bases, there was a span of 9 bases. The CDR3 is 13 amino acids. The chain's CDR3 is CSVEMGVTGELFF. CDR3 bases: TGCAGCGTTGAAATGGGGGTTACCGGGGAGCTGTTTTTT.

This chain links TRBV7-3 with TRBJ2-1, with 9 bases lining up with TRBD2. V trimming: 5 bases; J trimming: 12 bases; junction bases outside the gene matches: 17. The CDR3 runs 16 residues. CDR1 and CDR2 from the germline V gene are SGHTA and FQGTGA. CDR3 bases: TGTGCCAGCAGCCCGCGGGAGGGCGGGAGGGCCGCGGGGCAGTTCTTC. Translated: CASSPREGGRAAGQFF.

This chain uses TRBV5-1 with TRBJ1-1, with D hard to call. CDR1 and CDR2 (germline): SGHRS, YFSETQ. Trimming removed 0 bases from V and 5 bases from J, with 5 bases in between. The CDR3 is made up of 12 amino acids. CDR3 amino acids: CASSLDLTEAFF. In DNA form, the CDR3 reads TGCGCCAGCAGCTTGGATCTGACTGAAGCTTTCTTT.

V is TRBV29-1 and J is TRBJ2-7; D not resolved. Per germline, CDR1 SQVTM and CDR2 ANQGSEA. Trimming removed 4 bases from V and 2 bases from J, with 9 bases in between. The CDR3 runs 12 residues. CDR3 DNA sequence: TGCAGCGTTGTCTCAGAAACCTACGAGCAGTACTTC. It encodes CSVVSETYEQYF.

The chain is built from TRBV7-9 and TRBJ2-7; D is possibly TRBD1 (6 bases). V lost 2 bases and J 1 base, leaving 12 bases between the germline ends. This CDR3 comprises 15 residues. CDR1 and CDR2 (germline): SEHNR, FQNEAQ (reference sequence). The CDR3 region is CASSLSRTVSYEQYF. DNA of the CDR3: TGTGCCAGCAGCTTATCCAGGACAGTATCCTACGAGCAGTACTTC.

The J gene is TRBJ1-1, the V gene TRBV7-6; 8 bases are shared with TRBD1. J was trimmed by 3 bases and V by 4 bases; bases with no gene match: 4. This CDR3 is built from 14 residues. CDR1 is SGHVS, CDR2 FNYEAQ, per germline. The CDR3 spells CASSSWTGHTEAFF. CDR3 sequence (DNA): TGTGCCAGCAGCTCTTGGACAGGGCACACTGAAGCTTTCTTT.

The V call is TRBV11-2, the J call TRBJ1-3; D call uncertain. This CDR3 is built from 13 residues. Germline lookup yields CDR1 SGHAT and CDR2 FQNNGV. V shed 1 base and J shed 4 bases, with 5 bases lying between them. The chain's CDR3 is CASSLVEGNTIYF. CDR3 DNA: TGTGCCAGCAGCTTAGTGGAGGGAAACACCATATATTTT.

V usage is TRBV7-9 and J usage is TRBJ2-2; D gene uncertain. V lost 11 bases to trimming and J lost 0 bases, with 13 bases between them. CDR1 and CDR2 (germline): SEHNR, FQNEAQ (reference sequence). The CDR3 length is 14 residues. This chain's CDR3 is CAEEASSNTGELFF. Written as DNA, the CDR3 is TGTGCCGAAGAGGCCAGTTCGAACACCGGGGAGCTGTTTTTT.

The chain employs TRBV7-9 and TRBJ2-3, with a tentative D call TRBD2 (5 bases). V was cut by 6 bases and J by 3 bases, with 7 bases left in between. The CDR3 loop spans 12 amino acids. Looked up from germline, CDR1 is SEHNR and CDR2 is FQNEAQ (reference sequence). The CDR3 bases are TGTGCCAGCAGTTGGACTACAGATACGCAGTATTTT. It codes for CASSWTTDTQYF.

The V call is TRBV19, the J call TRBJ2-1; 7 bases are shared with TRBD2. The V and J ends lost 7 bases and 1 base, in that order; junction bases with no gene match: 10. Germline V lookup: CDR1 LNHDA, CDR2 SQIVND (reference sequence). The CDR3 sequence is 16 residues long. The chain's CDR3 is CASTLKRGASYNEQFF. The CDR3 DNA sequence: TGTGCCAGTACTCTAAAGCGGGGTGCGTCCTACAATGAGCAGTTCTTC.

DNA of the CDR3: TGTGCTAGTGCCCCAGGGACGGATAACACTGAAGCTTTCTTT. Encoded protein: CASAPGTDNTEAFF. The rearrangement links TRBV12-5 to TRBJ1-1, with D possibly being TRBD1 (5 bases). This CDR3 has 14 residues. Germline CDR1 LGHNT, CDR2 FRNRAP. Deletions cut 7 bases from V and 2 bases from J, with 14 bases between.

The chain couples TRBV4-1 to TRBJ1-1; D is undetermined. This CDR3 is built from 12 residues. Germline CDR1 is MGHRA and CDR2 is YSYEKL. V lost 3 bases and J 10 bases, leaving 12 bases between the germline ends. CDR3 coding DNA: TGCGCCAGCAGCCAGCGGGGTTTTGGAGCTTTCTTT. Its protein product is CASSQRGFGAFF.

The V and J genes are TRBV19 and TRBJ1-2; 7 bases match TRBD1. V dropped 6 bases and J dropped 7; count of bases not matched to a gene: 5. From germline, CDR1 is LNHDA and CDR2 SQIVND (reference sequence). CDR3 length equals 12 residues. The CDR3 sequence is CASREGAGGYTF. The CDR3 region has the DNA TGTGCCAGTAGAGAGGGGGCAGGTGGCTACACCTTC.

The rearrangement joins TRBV28 to TRBJ2-1; 8 nucleotides agree with TRBD2. CDR1 MDHEN and CDR2 SYDVKM come from the germline V gene. V shed 5 bases, J shed 5 bases, and the junction held 5 bases outside the gene matches. The CDR3 is made up of 14 amino acids. Here the CDR3 DNA reads TGTGCCAGCAGTCGACTAGCGCTTAACAATGAGCAGTTCTTC. Residues: CASSRLALNNEQFF.

V usage is TRBV19 and J usage is TRBJ2-5; tentative D call: TRBD1 (6 bases). V was cut by 3 bases and J by 0 bases, with 11 bases left in between. The CDR3 length is 15 residues. The germline CDR1 and CDR2 sequences are LNHDA and SQIVND (reference sequence). The chain's CDR3 is CASSMWTDYQETQYF. CDR3 DNA: TGTGCCAGTAGTATGTGGACAGATTACCAAGAGACCCAGTACTTC.

The chain is built from TRBV6-5 and TRBJ2-5; a possible D gene is TRBD2 (5 bases). V was shortened by 7 bases and J by 2 bases, with 11 bases between the two germline ends. Germline assignment: CDR1 MNHEY and CDR2 SVGAGI. The CDR3 sequence is 13 residues long. CDR3 coding DNA: TGTGCCAGCACCCCCCCGGGGCAAGAGACCCAGTACTTC. Translated: CASTPPGQETQYF.

This rearrangement joins TRBV5-1 to TRBJ1-5; D is uncertain. Germline V gene lookup returns CDR1 SGHRS and CDR2 YFSETQ. This CDR3 comprises 14 residues. Between the trimmed V and J ends, which lost 4 bases and 7 bases, there was a span of 15 bases. The chain's CDR3 is CASSPGEGRQPQHF. CDR3 nucleotides: TGCGCCAGCAGCCCTGGGGAGGGAAGGCAGCCCCAGCATTTT.

This clone has just one count. The rearrangement uses TRBV27 and TRBJ1-2; 8 nucleotides agree with TRBD1. The CDR3 has 13 residues. Germline CDR1 is MNHEY and CDR2 is SMNVEV (reference sequence). Trimming at V came to 4 bases and at J to 14 bases, leaving 12 bases not matched to a gene. The CDR3 loop reads CASSYTAGGAYTF. Written as DNA, the CDR3 is TGTGCCAGCAGTTATACGGCAGGGGGCGCTTATACCTTC.

V usage is TRBV5-4 and J usage is TRBJ1-1; 9 bases are shared with TRBD1. The germline V gene encodes CDR1 SGHNT and CDR2 YYREEE (reference sequence). The ends lost 0 bases at V and 5 bases at J; junction bases unmatched: 8. The CDR3 spans 16 residues. The CDR3 region has the DNA TGTGCCAGCAGCTTGGGGGGACAGGGAGGAACAACTGAAGCTTTCTTT. Its translation is CASSLGGQGGTTEAFF.